The sequence of this T cell receptor (beta chain) was determined in a study of CD8 T cells in ankylosing spondylitis. There are 15 residues in the CDR3. Trimming cost V 2 bases and J 4 bases; bases outside gene matches: 6. Germline assignment: CDR1 MNHEY and CDR2 SVGEGT. Quantitative molecular-barcoded 5'-RACE generated the TCR beta libraries. TCRdb re-called the 5' RACE reads through MiXCR, storing one row per CDR3 protein. The data show around 230,000 distinct CDR3 sequences, less than 10% seen once. Findings of the study overall: Past research had described some motif variants in reactive arthritis synovial fluid and blood. The study looked at matched synovial fluid samples from ankylosing spondylitis patients. Disease-linked clones were reported to be significantly enriched there. Blood from ankylosing spondylitis patients appeared to carry a characteristic eight-variant TCR beta motif.

This clonotype was seen at least ten times. Its target is unknown. The sample comprised blood, either unsorted or a sorted T cell fraction (not recorded which). The chain employs TRBV6-2 or TRBV6-3 and TRBJ2-5, with 8 bases aligning to TRBD2. This sequence originates from a male donor with ankylosing spondylitis or in good health (not recorded which). The CDR3 sequence is CASSYVGRGVETQYF. For the CDR3, the DNA is TGTGCCAGCAGTTACGTCGGGAGGGGGGTAGAGACCCAGTACTTC.